This T cell receptor (beta chain) stems from a study of T cell responses to AZD1222 COVID-19 vaccine. General study findings and limits: A rise in Spike-specific TCR breadth and depth followed two AZD1222 doses. Donors in the cohort were predominantly white British and more often female, and clonal diversity was possibly underestimated. Baseline seropositivity characterized only a handful of AZD1222 recipients.

Assay used: immunoSEQ multiplex PCR; TCRdb lists only in-frame clones, some missing. The repertoire holds 120,000 to 150,000 clones, with over 80% as singletons. A note on this clone: Antigen: not known.

The CDR3 extends over 13 amino acids. Germline V gene lookup returns CDR1 SNHLY and CDR2 FYNNEI. With 4 bases removed from V and 5 bases from J, the gap between germline ends came to 11 bases. Sequenced material: peripheral blood, taken on day 0 of MenACWY control vaccination. The origin of this receptor is an adult in good health. The rearrangement links TRBV2 to TRBJ2-5, with D hard to call. The CDR3 DNA sequence: TGTGCCAGCAGTGCTTGGCTAGGGGAGACCCAGTACTTC. The encoded protein is CASSAWLGETQYF.